The sequence of this T cell receptor (beta chain) was determined in a study of cytomegalovirus exposure and HLA in healthy donors (dated by TCRdb to about 2017). Background for the entire study: An earlier analysis of some 550 of the donors reported 250 to 300 Gb of sequence data and some 100 million unique TCR beta sequences from approximately 180 million T cells. Approximately 300 gigabases of sequencing data and tens of millions of unique TCR sequences made up an early release that covered roughly 670 HLA-typed donors. The genetic ancestry cluster associated with self-reported Caucasian donors included over 65% of the 300 to 400 genotyped donors. The study was designed to test whether signatures of past pathogen exposure could be identified by cataloging public T cell receptors. Using immunosequencing, the study profiled T cell repertoires from 666 subjects and related those repertoires to cytomegalovirus serostatus. Along with the approximately 700-subject first cohort, a separate validation cohort of over a hundred different subjects was used. To predict cytomegalovirus infection status, the study brought together high-throughput TCR immunosequencing, statistical association of individual TCRs with disease status, and machine learning. In a later analysis, previously published TCR beta repertoires from hundreds of donors were re-analyzed and high-resolution HLA genotyping was added so that TCR occurrence patterns could be studied. Rather than using new phenotypic data, the later analysis identified candidate immune exposures from TCR beta sequences and from how often those sequences occurred across donors. To decide whether each TCR beta V gene segment behaved as functional or pseudogenic, an earlier analysis of several hundred of the donors relied on high-throughput TCR beta sequencing. Donor age, sex, ethnicity and CMV serostatus were compiled together with the repertoire data. A later genetic analysis used genome-wide SNP genotypes for about three fifths of the 666 donors, treating that subset as a discovery cohort. Every discovery cohort repertoire had been produced on one sequencing platform. Both class I and class II loci were covered by HLA typing, at four-digit resolution. Typing coverage differed by locus: A, B, C, DRB1 and DQB1 were typed in roughly 620-630 donors, DQA1 in 522, DPA1 in around 610, and DPB1 in 400 to 480. Four to six DR-DQ haplotypes were handled as single units for association and clustering, since linkage in the cohort was strong. Among 300 to 500 genotyped donors of the cohort, an average of roughly 230,000 unique TCR beta nucleotide sequences was sequenced per donor, of which about 19% were non-productive.

On this clone itself: The target of this receptor is not known. It has no much larger one-base neighbor in the sample; base qualities were not kept.

What the research found in general, with its limitations: Several of the top co-occurrence clusters appeared to be linked to parvovirus B19, influenza, CMV and Epstein-Barr virus, according to a later analysis. While some public TCRs were present in many individuals, most TCR sequences turned up only very rarely across donors. A cluster of highly shared sequence variants was judged likely to represent a technical artifact of the sequencing pipeline. In an earlier analysis of approximately 590 of the donors, most TCR beta V segments appeared in productive rearrangements about 90% or about 30% of the time, broadly matching IMGT annotations. The earlier analysis of 587 of the donors excluded roughly 16 rarely observed V segments, including chromosome 9 orphons, because counts were too low. A further reported finding was that TCR beta sequences accurately predicted the HLA-A and HLA-B alleles for most subjects in the first cohort. The classifier was reported to diagnose cytomegalovirus status with high specificity and sensitivity in both the original and validation cohorts. A later analysis associated 15,000 to 20,000 TCR beta sequences with specific HLA alleles at a false discovery rate of 0.05. In the study, approximately 150 TCR beta chains were listed as associated with cytomegalovirus. Correlated functional status among segregating V segments might reflect linkage disequilibrium, but an unknown experimental factor could not be ruled out. The only immune exposure information available for the cohort was CMV serostatus. Only TCR beta chains were sequenced in this cohort, and the absence of alpha or paired-chain data limited detectable features. In a later analysis, HLA-associated TCR beta chains showed more clonal expansion and lower generation probabilities than non-associated chains that were equally common. The authors suggested that the approach could potentially be generalized to other disease states and immunological phenotypes. A later analysis found that TCR association rates varied across HLA loci, with DRB1 alleles showing the most associated TCRs and HLA-C alleles the fewest. Roughly uniform sequencing depth across donors was assumed in presence/absence analyses, although this assumption may not hold. Because the 87-base-pair reads could not distinguish some IMGT-functional V segments, including TRBV6-2 and TRBV6-3, those segments were excluded. Three of the identified cytomegalovirus-associated TCR beta chains were confirmed in vitro to be specific for cytomegalovirus antigens. In a later genetic analysis, fewer N-insertions in productive TCRs were reported among donors in an Asian-associated ancestry cluster than the approximately 710-donor mean. When HLA alleles, especially DR and DQ, strongly co-occurred, attributing TCR associations to individual alleles was difficult. An association between a missense DCLRE1C variant and V-gene and J-gene trimming of TCR beta chains was found in a later genetic analysis and replicated in an independent cohort. A later analysis found that most CMV-associated TCR beta chains appeared HLA-restricted, with HLA associations seemingly driven largely by CMV exposure. Because some donors lacked HLA typing at each locus, the association tests relied only on the typed subset.

Libraries came from the immunoSEQ multiplex PCR assay. For the multiplex PCR, a mixture combining 60 forward primers for TCR Vbeta segments and 13 reverse primers for TCR Jbeta segments was used. Amplification of the CDR3 region of rearranged TCR beta genes was performed with a multiplex PCR assay on genomic DNA. Amplified TCR beta libraries were sequenced as 87-base-pair reads on the Illumina HiSeq System. In the paper's pipeline: A later analysis counted some 80 million unique TCR beta chains across the 666 repertoires, and around 9.9 million of these chains were shared by at least two donors. Raw reads were error-corrected and collapsed into unique sequences with a nearest-neighbor algorithm that merged closely related sequences to remove PCR and sequencing errors. To assign V, D and J gene segments, CDR3 sequences were aligned to IMGT reference sequences. For a sequence to be retained, at least a six-nucleotide match to both a V gene segment and a J gene segment was required. A rearrangement counted as productive if the CDR3 had no stop codons and remained in frame with V and J, and every other rearrangement counted as non-productive. CDR3 was defined by IMGT convention, running from the second conserved V-encoded cysteine to the conserved J-encoded phenylalanine. Sequences without an unambiguous match to a single V gene segment were excluded from the earlier analysis of about 630 of the donors. In an earlier analysis of 587 of the donors, V segments were called functional above 56.7% productive rearrangements and were called segregating when the between-donor standard deviation exceeded 5%. A statistical classification framework was built to diagnose cytomegalovirus status from the catalog of TCR beta chain sequences. In a later analysis, TCR nucleotide sequences were compared against IMGT/GENE-DB human TR gene sequences so that V and J genes could be assigned. In a later analysis, CDR3 sequences and most-parsimonious VDJ recombination scenarios were assigned using the TCRdist pipeline. A later analysis defined each TCR beta chain by its CDR3 amino acid sequence plus V-gene family, and excluded reads lacking a unique V-gene family. A later analysis removed 592 highly shared, low-generation-probability nucleotide sequences to deal with suspected cross-contamination and a sequencing artifact. In a later analysis, a clonal expansion index for each public chain was calculated from normalized within-repertoire ranks of inferred template counts. In a later analysis, generation probabilities were computed using a VDJ recombination model fitted to out-of-frame rearrangements, and the results were checked against IGoR. In a later analysis, hypergeometric tests were used to score TCR-TCR, TCR-HLA and TCR-CMV co-occurrence, with a repertoire-size bias correction applied to TCR pairs. False discovery rates were estimated in a later analysis by permuting HLA or CMV assignments 20 times. In a later analysis, co-occurring TCRs were grouped using DBSCAN, with TCRdist sequence similarity added in when clustering inside HLA-allele-positive subsets. Co-occurrence clustering excluded repertoires with fewer than 30,000 or more than 120,000 public chains, plus five with anomalous nucleotide sharing. Sourced from immuneACCESS, this table was stored by TCRdb with only in-frame sequences that have V and J called. A share of the clones is absent; for the studies checked, an unresolved V gene accounts for under half, and the remainder has no known explanation. The DNA gave D and trimming, while V, J and clone size come from that table. Recorded for this sample are 150,000 to 200,000 clones; 75% to 85% of them occurred a single time. Roughly 0.7% of the sample lies in the top ten.

CDR1 is given as LNHDA and CDR2 as SQIVND, both from the germline V gene (reference sequence). Including cysteine and phenylalanine, the CDR3 has 15 amino acids. Left in the record is the CDR3 DNA by itself, 45 bases read in frame from the first base. The V end gives up 3 bases and the J end 6 bases, leaving 4 bases in the junction not matched to a gene. The cohort consisted of 650 to 700 healthy bone marrow donors. At the time of sampling, every cohort member was nominally healthy, though immune exposures that went unrecorded were likely present. The donor was CMV seronegative and belonged to the group of 352 seronegative cohort members. A peripheral blood sample was provided by each donor, and peripheral blood mononuclear cells were used for TCR beta sequencing. Genomic DNA was extracted from the blood cell samples with the Qiagen DNeasy Blood Extraction Kit.

Material: PBMCs. The rearrangement combines TRBV19 with TRBJ1-4, with TRBD1 identical over 10 junction bases. This clonotype was sampled from a boy younger than 18 in good health and CMV-seronegative. This receptor has the CDR3 CASSMPGTGDEKLFF. The DNA sequence is TGTGCCAGTAGTATGCCCGGGACAGGGGATGAAAAACTGTTTTTT.